These 6 T cell receptor beta chains were sequenced from one sample in a study of blood T cells in healthy people across ages. Sample-barcoded 5' priming and a J-beta primer mix drove a second PCR of about 6 to 12 cycles. TCRdb analysed the 5' RACE reads with MiXCR anew, one entry per CDR3 protein. The sample lists some 790,000 distinct CDR3 sequences, under 35% occurring once. The sample consisted of blood. Receptors originate from a woman of 80 years or more in good health.

The table lists this clonotype with many counts. The chain combines TRBV12-3 or TRBV12-4 with TRBJ2-7; tentatively, D is TRBD1 (5 bases). The CDR3 runs 16 residues. V was cut by 4 bases and J by 1 base, with 17 bases left in between. This CDR3 reads CASSSQGTAGSYEQYF. The CDR3 nucleotides are TGTGCCAGCAGTTCCCAGGGAACCGCCGGGTCCTACGAGCAGTACTTC.

V usage is TRBV6-1 and J usage is TRBJ2-3; TRBD2 might be the D (6 bases). CDR3 length: 16 residues. Between the trimmed V and J ends, which lost 6 bases and 2 bases, there was a span of 18 bases. Germline CDR1 and CDR2: MNHNS and SASEGT. CDR3 loop: CASSAASGLLTDTQYF. The CDR3 DNA follows: TGTGCCAGCAGCGCTGCGAGCGGGCTTCTCACAGATACGCAGTATTTT.

This chain joins TRBV7-2 and TRBJ2-7; no reliable D call. This CDR3 has 14 residues. Trimming removed 2 bases from V and 2 bases from J, with 10 bases in between. Germline CDR1 reads SGHTA; CDR2 reads FQGNSA. The chain's CDR3 is CASSLIGGTYEQYF. In DNA form, the CDR3 reads TGTGCCAGCAGCTTAATAGGCGGAACCTACGAGCAGTACTTC.

This clonotype was detected ten times or more. This may be a read error: a much more frequent sequence differs by one nucleotide. The genes are TRBV12-3 or TRBV12-4 and TRBJ2-3; 7 nucleotides align to TRBD2. The length of the CDR3 is 15 residues. The CDR3 is CASSLAGGRTDAQYF. DNA of the CDR3: TGTGCCAGCAGTTTAGCGGGGGGGAGAACAGATGCGCAGTATTTT.

This clonotype was seen ten or more times. The rearrangement joins TRBV5-1 to TRBJ1-2; 10 bases line up with TRBD1. The V gene's germline CDR1 is SGHRS and CDR2 YFSETQ. This CDR3 spans 16 amino acids. Unmatched junction bases numbered 7, after V lost 3 bases and J lost 2 bases. The CDR3 DNA reads as TGCGCCAGCAGCTCCCCGGGACAGGGGCGAAACTATGGCTACACCTTC. Translating it yields CASSSPGQGRNYGYTF.

As regards this clonotype: At one boundary the junction diverges from the germline segment, which might be a read error. The chain employs TRBV7-2 and TRBJ2-4; 14 nucleotides agree with TRBD2. CDR1 and CDR2 from the germline V gene are SGHTA and FQGNSA. This CDR3 contains 18 residues. As DNA, the CDR3 is TGTGCCAGAAGCTTGCGACTAGCGGGGGGGCTCTTGTACAATGAGCAGTACTTC. Translated, it gives CARSLRLAGGLLYNEQYF.